The sequence of this T cell receptor beta chain was determined in a study of T cells expressing NK-cell markers. The study, taken as a whole, reports: The CD3+CD56-NKG2C+ fraction of a few donors was likewise dominated by these clonotypes. The contribution of dominant NKG2C+ clonotypes to CD8+ T cells in five to seven donors was roughly 1.0-8%.

Germline loops: CDR1 MNHEY, CDR2 SVGEGT. The CDR3 has 15 amino acids. Generation of TCR beta cDNA was performed by 5'RACE template switching incorporating UMIs. TCRdb reprocessed the 5' RACE reads and reports one entry per CDR3 protein, with no DNA. Its table lists 500,000 to 700,000 distinct CDR3 sequences. Note on this clonotype: Its antigen is unknown.

This TCR was sampled from a man aged 18 to 29 in good health. The sample taken for sequencing was blood T cells: a sorted CD56 or NKG2C T cell subset, CD4+ or CD8+ T cells, or bulk PBMC T cells (not recorded which). This chain uses TRBV6-2 or TRBV6-3 with TRBJ2-6; TCRdb proposes TRBD1, but this gene call is untestable without DNA. The CDR3 protein is CASSYRGQGANVLTF.